This is a list of T cell receptor beta chains from one sample in a study of radiotherapy plus CTLA-4 blockade in lung cancer. The repertoire was sequenced with immunoSEQ multiplex PCR; TCRdb's copy has only in-frame clones and lacks some. The data contain approximately 40,000 clones, approximately 83% of them singletons. The specimen was peripheral blood, collected from a patient treated with radiotherapy plus ipilimumab. The receptor source for this set is a human donor with non-small cell lung cancer whose response to radiotherapy plus ipilimumab could not be evaluated. Each CDR3 is given with its conserved first and last residue.

J gene,V gene,CDR3 protein
TRBJ2-2,TRBV27,CASSTRTGSTGELFF
TRBJ2-1,TRBV5-1,CASSLGGSYNEQFF
TRBJ2-1,TRBV6-5,CASSYSRNSYNEQFF
TRBJ1-1,TRBV11-2,CASRPPGVPGTEAFF
TRBJ2-7,TRBV6-5,CASTLGGQGAREQYF
TRBJ1-2,TRBV7-9,CASSFIGGVMGYTF
TRBJ2-2,TRBV6-5,CASSYSGGAGGELFF
TRBJ2-7,TRBV5-1,CASSLDSMSSSYEQYF
TRBJ2-5,TRBV7-9,CASSFPGGVRETQYF
TRBJ2-7,TRBV9,CASSVASGRWYEQYF
TRBJ2-3,TRBV7-8,CASSLRRVTDTQYF
TRBJ2-4,TRBV9,CASSGPGQGLAKNIQYF
TRBJ2-1,TRBV11-2,CASSVTGVSSYNEQFF
TRBJ2-3,TRBV6-5,CASSATGGIADTQYF
TRBJ2-7,TRBV13,CASSLKGVEVHEQYF
TRBJ2-7,TRBV11-2,CASSHLRLYEQYF
TRBJ2-1,TRBV5-1,CASSLVPSTGGRDEQFF
TRBJ1-2,TRBV5-1,CASSLTSSPYGYTF
TRBJ2-5,TRBV19,CASSPTATGVETQYF
TRBJ2-3,TRBV28,CASGQLAGGPDTQYF
TRBJ2-5,TRBV5-1,CASSLGGGRTETQYF
TRBJ1-5,TRBV28,CASSDREAYSNQPQHF
TRBJ2-1,TRBV5-4,CASSSTYRGSNEQFF
TRBJ1-4,TRBV5-5,CASSPRQGAGNEKLFF
TRBJ2-2,TRBV27,CASSFILAPGGELFF
TRBJ2-1,TRBV29-1,CSGAGLSYNEQFF
TRBJ2-1,TRBV21-1,CATSGGPPDNEQFF
TRBJ1-1,TRBV9,CASSLTGVNTEAFF
TRBJ2-5,TRBV5-6,CASSLSGEYQETQYF
TRBJ2-7,TRBV27,CASQGRGAHEQYF
TRBJ2-7,TRBV2,CASSKTLGLEQYF
TRBJ2-3,TRBV6-1,CASSPGQRSSTQYF
TRBJ2-5,TRBV9,CASSVAQGLGETQYF
TRBJ2-1,TRBV11-3,CASSLGASGNEQFF
TRBJ2-5,TRBV28,CASSLSKTQYF
TRBJ2-5,TRBV6-6,CASSPLGSGGAETQYF
TRBJ1-2,TRBV10-3,CAISDMLRGNYGYTF
TRBJ1-5,TRBV6-6,CASSSGAGAQHF
TRBJ2-5,TRBV25-1,CASSEGTGQSETQYF
TRBJ2-1,TRBV4-3,CASSQAQGTYNEQFF
TRBJ2-1,TRBV2,CASSEGQGRFLGNEQFF
TRBJ2-1,TRBV4-3,CASSQDRRASYNEQFF
TRBJ1-5,TRBV4-3,CASSQARGQPQHF
TRBJ2-7,TRBV5-1,CASSLGGIYEQYF
TRBJ2-7,TRBV6-5,CASSYTLDRVYEQYF
TRBJ1-2,TRBV28,CASSLDRNYGYTF
TRBJ2-5,TRBV19,CASSPQGGFGETQYF
TRBJ2-3,TRBV5-4,CASSLVPTNGDTQYF
TRBJ2-2,TRBV10-1,CASYASAAGELFF
TRBJ2-3,TRBV5-1,CASSLGGRAGTQYF
TRBJ2-1,TRBV20-1,CSARGGYEQFF
TRBJ2-3,TRBV19,CASSSPPNRGDKDTQYF
TRBJ1-1,TRBV5-6,CASSLAPGSNTEAFF
TRBJ2-1,TRBV5-5,CASSLPQYEQFF
TRBJ2-7,TRBV19,CASSILPSSRYSYEQYF
TRBJ2-5,TRBV11-2,CASSSGTSGGFGETQYF
TRBJ2-1,TRBV4-1,CASSQDQRAGGGREQFF
TRBJ2-3,TRBV28,CASSPPGRDTQYF
TRBJ2-3,TRBV6-1,CASYREVTDTQYF